This record looks at one T cell receptor (beta chain) sequence and its context. Using immunoSEQ multiplex PCR, the repertoire was profiled, and TCRdb retains in-frame clones only, with some absent. The listing contains around 10,000 clones. The sample is drawn from a study of synovial regulatory T cells in juvenile arthritis. Whole-study context: Treatments: a few naive, several methotrexate, one methotrexate plus infliximab, one unknown.

The CDR3 totals 15 residues. A DNA sequence was not provided. V usage is TRBV21-1 and J usage is TRBJ1-6; TCRdb gives TRBD1 as the D gene, but with no DNA this cannot be confirmed. TRBV21-1 is shown as a pseudogene. The sequencing input was Treg cells from blood. Subset defined: remaining (HLA-DR-negative) circulating blood Treg cells. The source is a donor aged 2-35 years with juvenile idiopathic arthritis. CDR3 protein: CASSKVTGPNSPLHF.